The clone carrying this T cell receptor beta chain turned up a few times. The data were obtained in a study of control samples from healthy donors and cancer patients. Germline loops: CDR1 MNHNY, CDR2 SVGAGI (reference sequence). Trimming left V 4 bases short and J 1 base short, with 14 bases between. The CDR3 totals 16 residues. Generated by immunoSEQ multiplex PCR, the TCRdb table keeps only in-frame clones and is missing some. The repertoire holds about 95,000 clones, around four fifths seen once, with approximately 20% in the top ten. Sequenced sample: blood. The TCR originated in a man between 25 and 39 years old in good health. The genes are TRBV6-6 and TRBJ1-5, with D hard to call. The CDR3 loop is CASSSQRGMSNQPQHF. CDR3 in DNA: TGTGCCAGCAGTTCGCAACGGGGTATGAGCAATCAGCCCCAGCATTTT.